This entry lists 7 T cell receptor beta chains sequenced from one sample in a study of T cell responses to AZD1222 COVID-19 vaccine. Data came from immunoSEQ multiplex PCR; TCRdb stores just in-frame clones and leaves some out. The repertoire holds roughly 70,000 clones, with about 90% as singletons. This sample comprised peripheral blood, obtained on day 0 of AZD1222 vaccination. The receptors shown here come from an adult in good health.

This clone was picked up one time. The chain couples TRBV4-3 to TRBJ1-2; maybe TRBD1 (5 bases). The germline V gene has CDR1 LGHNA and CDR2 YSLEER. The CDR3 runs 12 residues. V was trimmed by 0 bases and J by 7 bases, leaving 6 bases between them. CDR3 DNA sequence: TGCGCCAGCAGCCAAGACAGGGTTGGCTACACCTTC. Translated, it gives CASSQDRVGYTF.

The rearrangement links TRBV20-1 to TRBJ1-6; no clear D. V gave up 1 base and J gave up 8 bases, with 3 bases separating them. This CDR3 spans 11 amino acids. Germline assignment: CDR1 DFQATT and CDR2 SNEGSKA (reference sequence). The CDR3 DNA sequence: TGCAGTGCTAGAGGGGATTCACCCCTCCACTTT. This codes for CSARGDSPLHF.

The chain's CDR3 is CASSVDGAGGTDTQYF. The CDR3 DNA reads as TGTGCCAGCAGCGTAGATGGGGCCGGGGGCACAGATACGCAGTATTTT. V and J are TRBV9 and TRBJ2-3; D is perhaps TRBD1 or TRBD2 (5 bases each). V lost 0 bases, J lost 1 base, and 12 bases lay in between. Germline V lookup: CDR1 SGDLS, CDR2 YYNGEE. This CDR3 is 16 amino acids long.

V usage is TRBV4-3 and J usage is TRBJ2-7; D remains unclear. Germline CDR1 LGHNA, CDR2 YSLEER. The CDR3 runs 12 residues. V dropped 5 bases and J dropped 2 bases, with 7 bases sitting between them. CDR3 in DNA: TGCGCCAGCAGCTACGGTCCCTACGAGCAGTACTTC. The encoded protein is CASSYGPYEQYF.

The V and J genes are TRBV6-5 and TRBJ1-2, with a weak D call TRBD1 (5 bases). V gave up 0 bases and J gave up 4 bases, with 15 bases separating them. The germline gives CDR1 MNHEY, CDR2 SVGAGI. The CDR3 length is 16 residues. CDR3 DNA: TGTGCCAGCAGTTACTCCTGGCGGGGCTGGAGCTATGGCTACACCTTC. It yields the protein CASSYSWRGWSYGYTF.

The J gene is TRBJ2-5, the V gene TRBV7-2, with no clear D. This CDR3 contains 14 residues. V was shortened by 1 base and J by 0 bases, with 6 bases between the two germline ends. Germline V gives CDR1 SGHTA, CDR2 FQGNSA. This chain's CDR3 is CASSLGPNQETQYF. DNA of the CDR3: TGTGCCAGCAGCTTAGGGCCGAACCAAGAGACCCAGTACTTC.

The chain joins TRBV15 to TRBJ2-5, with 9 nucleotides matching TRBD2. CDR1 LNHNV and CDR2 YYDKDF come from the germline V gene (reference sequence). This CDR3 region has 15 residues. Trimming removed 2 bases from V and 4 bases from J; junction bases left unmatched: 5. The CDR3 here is CATSRTAGGRETQYF. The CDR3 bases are TGTGCCACCAGCAGAACCGCGGGGGGGCGAGAGACCCAGTACTTC.